One sample yielded the 7 T cell receptor beta chains listed below, sequenced in a study of T cell repertoires in cytomegalovirus infection. These TCRs' antigens remain unknown. From the reads, TCRdb called clonotypes with MiXCR, one entry per CDR3 protein. The profile shows roughly 920,000 distinct CDR3 sequences, roughly 30% of them singletons. The material sequenced was cultured CD8+ T cells from PBMCs, taken from culture after CMV antigen stimulation. These receptors all stem from a human donor in good health (CMV status not recorded). Some clones in this sample may be carry-over from other donors' samples.

The rearrangement uses TRBV6-6 and TRBJ2-3, with 10 bases identical to TRBD2. V shed 7 bases, J shed 4 bases, and the junction held 8 bases outside the gene matches. Germline V gives CDR1 MNHNY, CDR2 SVGAGI (reference sequence). The CDR3 totals 15 residues. CDR3 residues: CASTLAGVVSDTQYF. Here the CDR3 DNA reads TGTGCCAGCACCCTAGCGGGGGTTGTCTCAGATACGCAGTATTTT.

A few counts support this clonotype. CDR3 nucleotides: TGTGCCAGCAGTTTGGGGGACCGGCTTGTGTCCGGGGAGCTGTTTTTT. Translating it yields CASSLGDRLVSGELFF. The chain is built from TRBV28 and TRBJ2-2, with D perhaps TRBD1 or TRBD2 (5 bases each). Germline V gene sequence: CDR1 MDHEN, CDR2 SYDVKM. CDR3 length equals 16 residues. Trimming pared 3 bases from V and 6 bases from J, leaving 17 bases between.

This chain links TRBV12-3 or TRBV12-4 with TRBJ2-1; D remains ambiguous. Trimming cost V 5 bases and J 6 bases, with 14 bases left between them. The CDR3 totals 14 residues. The CDR3: CASSPLPSPNEQFF. Here the CDR3 DNA reads TGTGCCAGCAGTCCTCTTCCATCCCCCAATGAGCAGTTCTTC.

The chain joins TRBV2 to TRBJ1-5, with a possible D match to TRBD1 (5 bases). This CDR3 is 14 amino acids long. Germline assignment: CDR1 SNHLY and CDR2 FYNNEI. V lost 7 bases and J 2 bases, leaving 12 bases between the germline ends. The DNA for the CDR3 is TGTGCCAGCAACGAAGGGGCCGGCAATCAGCCCCAGCATTTT. Amino acids: CASNEGAGNQPQHF. The full variable domain, rest sourced from reference TRBV2 and TRBJ1-5, is EPEVTQTPSHQVTQMGQEVILRCVPISNHLYFYWYRQILGQKVEFLVSFYNNEISEKSEIFDDQFSVERPDGSNFTLKIRSTKLEDSAMYFCASNEGAGNQPQHFGDGTRLSIL.

The rearrangement joins TRBV6-2 or TRBV6-3 to TRBJ2-7; D might be TRBD1 (5 bases). CDR1 MNHEY and CDR2 SVGEGT come from the germline V gene. This CDR3 is built from 13 residues. V lost 0 bases, J lost 6 bases, and 9 bases lay in between. The CDR3 DNA sequence: TGTGCCAGCAGTTACTCTGGGGCCCTCGAGCAGTACGTC. Its protein is CASSYSGALEQYV.

This clonotype has a handful of counts. V and J are TRBV12-3 or TRBV12-4 and TRBJ1-2; 11 bases agree with TRBD1. V shed 5 bases and J 3 bases; nucleotides not matched to a gene: 5. This CDR3 is 15 amino acids long. CDR3 DNA: TGTGCCAGCAGTGTTGGGACAGGGGGTTACTATGGCTACACCTTC. The encoded protein is CASSVGTGGYYGYTF.

The rearrangement uses TRBV6-5 and TRBJ2-1, with unresolved D. The CDR3 covers 15 residues. Germline lookup yields CDR1 MNHEY and CDR2 SVGAGI. The V and J ends lost 2 bases and 0 bases respectively, with 8 bases between them. In DNA, the CDR3 is TGTGCCAGCAGTTACGAGAAGTTCTCCTACAATGAGCAGTTCTTC. Its translation is CASSYEKFSYNEQFF.